The rows below give T cell receptor beta chains drawn from one sample of a study of blood T cell repertoires in COVID-19. Sequencing was performed with immunoSEQ multiplex PCR; in TCRdb, only in-frame clones are kept and a portion is missing. Counted here are 90,000 to 120,000 clones, under 85% occurring once; the ten biggest clones make up just over 4%. Input material: peripheral blood. Every receptor here comes from a woman aged 70-85 years with acute or convalescent COVID-19. Each CDR3 is given with its conserved first and last residue. D genes are given only for firm matches. Clone size is not always given. Where it is, it says once, few, many or a class for expanded clones.

>TRBD1|-|TRBV18|TRBJ2-7
CASSKGQGFYEQYF
TGTGCCAGCTCAAAGGGACAGGGGTTCTACGAGCAGTACTTC
>-|-|TRBV5-6|TRBJ2-3
CASSLTGPRTDTQYF
TGTGCCAGCAGCCTTACAGGGCCCCGCACAGATACGCAGTATTTT
>-|-|TRBV5-4|TRBJ1-6
CASSLVQGQNSPLHF
TGTGCCAGCAGCTTGGTTCAGGGGCAGAATTCACCCCTCCACTTT
>-|-|TRBV13|TRBJ2-6
CASRFAGAGANVLTF
TGTGCCAGCAGATTCGCAGGTGCTGGGGCCAACGTCCTGACTTTC
>-|few|TRBV28|TRBJ1-2
CASNMPGDYGYTF
TGTGCCAGCAACATGCCGGGGGACTATGGCTACACCTTC
>-|-|TRBV25-1|TRBJ1-2
CASSEFGNGYTF
TGTGCCAGCAGTGAATTCGGGAATGGCTACACCTTC
>TRBD2|-|TRBV28|TRBJ2-1
CASSTSGGAYEQFF
TGTGCCAGCAGCACTAGCGGGGGGGCTTATGAGCAGTTCTTC
>-|once|TRBV2|TRBJ1-5
CASSVAGGAQPQHF
TGTGCCAGCAGCGTGGCGGGAGGGGCTCAGCCCCAGCATTTT
>TRBD1|-|TRBV14|TRBJ1-1
CASSHSVGQGAVSKKAFF
TGTGCCAGCAGCCACAGCGTGGGACAGGGGGCGGTCAGCAAAAAAGCTTTCTTT
>TRBD1|-|TRBV6-5|TRBJ1-2
CASSYSQGALSGYTF
TGTGCCAGCAGTTACTCACAGGGGGCGCTGAGTGGCTACACCTTC
>-|few|TRBV19|TRBJ2-2
CASSSHYTLFF
TGTGCCAGTAGTAGCCACTACACGTTGTTTTTT
>-|-|TRBV12-3/TRBV12-4|TRBJ1-5
CASSLSSNQPQHF
TGTGCCAGCAGCTTATCGAGCAATCAGCCCCAGCATTTT
>-|-|TRBV6-5|TRBJ1-2
CASRLRGWSYGYTF
TGTGCCAGCAGACTCCGAGGGTGGTCCTATGGCTACACCTTC
>TRBD2|-|TRBV9|TRBJ2-1
CASSASLGTSGRNDEQFF
TGTGCCAGCAGCGCCTCCCTCGGGACTAGCGGGAGGAATGATGAGCAGTTCTTC
>TRBD2|-|TRBV3-1/TRBV3-2|TRBJ2-1
CASSQGLAGPIEQFF
TGTGCCAGCAGCCAGGGACTAGCGGGTCCCATTGAGCAGTTCTTC
>-|-|TRBV3-1/TRBV3-2|TRBJ2-7
CASSASSYEQYF
TGTGCCAGCAGCGCTAGCTCCTACGAGCAGTACTTC
>-|-|TRBV24-1|TRBJ2-1
CATSESVFNEQFF
TGTGCCACCAGTGAGTCTGTCTTCAATGAGCAGTTCTTC
>TRBD1|-|TRBV30|TRBJ1-2
CAWSFGQGGRNTF
TGTGCCTGGAGTTTCGGACAGGGGGGGCGGAACACCTTC
>-|-|TRBV15|TRBJ2-1
CATSRDVGDGEQFF
TGTGCCACCAGCAGAGATGTTGGAGATGGTGAGCAGTTCTTC
>-|-|TRBV2|TRBJ2-3
CASGGNIITDTQYF
TGTGCCAGCGGGGGGAACATCATCACAGATACGCAGTATTTT
>TRBD1|-|TRBV4-1|TRBJ1-5
CASSPRTGNQPQHF
TGCGCCAGCAGCCCCCGGACAGGGAATCAGCCCCAGCATTTT
>-|-|TRBV25-1|TRBJ1-2
CASSEYGGLRGGYTF
TGTGCCAGCAGTGAATACGGAGGGTTAAGGGGTGGCTACACCTTC
>-|-|TRBV13|TRBJ1-2
CASSFRDMNGYTF
TGTGCCAGCAGCTTCCGGGACATGAACGGCTACACCTTC
>-|once|TRBV20-1|TRBJ2-7
CSASQVHEQYF
TGCAGTGCTAGTCAGGTACACGAGCAGTACTTC
>-|-|TRBV2|TRBJ1-4
CASSFRGGFNEKLFF
TGTGCCAGCAGTTTTCGCGGGGGGTTCAATGAAAAACTGTTTTTT
>TRBD1|-|TRBV7-9|TRBJ1-4
CASSSQGAATNEKLFF
TGTGCCAGCAGTTCACAGGGGGCCGCAACTAATGAAAAACTGTTTTTT
>-|-|TRBV23-1|TRBJ2-6
CASSRRTVSGANVLTF
TGCGCCAGCAGTCGCAGAACAGTATCTGGGGCCAACGTCCTGACTTTC
>TRBD2|-|TRBV5-1|TRBJ2-5
CASTSTSGRGETQYF
TGCGCCAGCACCTCGACTAGCGGGAGGGGAGAGACCCAGTACTTC
>-|-|TRBV19|TRBJ1-5
CASSADSNQPQHF
TGTGCCAGTAGTGCCGACTCGAATCAGCCCCAGCATTTT
>TRBD1|-|TRBV7-2|TRBJ1-1
CASSLGQRNTEAFF
TGTGCCAGCAGCTTGGGACAGAGAAACACTGAAGCTTTCTTT
>-|once|TRBV18|TRBJ2-5
CASSPRQTPQETQYF
TGTGCCAGCTCACCCAGACAGACGCCACAAGAGACCCAGTACTTC
>-|-|TRBV11-2|TRBJ1-2
CASSSMGFYGYTF
TGTGCCAGCAGCTCCATGGGCTTCTATGGCTACACCTTC
>-|-|TRBV21-1|TRBJ1-5
CASSKDRPNQPQHF
TGTGCCAGCAGCAAGGACAGGCCCAATCAGCCCCAGCATTTT
>TRBD1|-|TRBV10-3|TRBJ2-7
CAISEGTGNLEGYEQYF
TGTGCCATCAGTGAGGGGACAGGGAATTTAGAGGGCTACGAGCAGTACTTC
>-|-|TRBV29-1|TRBJ1-2
CSVEVSYGYTF
TGCAGCGTTGAAGTCAGTTATGGCTACACCTTC
>-|-|TRBV27|TRBJ2-3
CASSSSFPRAGATDTQYF
TGTGCCAGCAGTTCCTCCTTCCCAAGGGCGGGGGCCACAGATACGCAGTATTTT
>TRBD1|-|TRBV7-9|TRBJ2-2
CASSLRVWGSGQGTGELFF
TGTGCCAGCAGCTTAAGGGTATGGGGTTCGGGACAGGGGACCGGGGAGCTGTTTTTT
>TRBD1|-|TRBV5-6|TRBJ2-5
CASSLGDRGLETQYF
TGTGCCAGCAGCTTGGGGGACAGGGGGCTAGAGACCCAGTACTTC
>TRBD2|-|TRBV5-1|TRBJ2-5
CASSWTSGGGKETQYF
TGCGCCAGCAGCTGGACTAGCGGGGGGGGCAAAGAGACCCAGTACTTC
>-|-|TRBV25-1|TRBJ1-4
CASSDRGEKLFF
TGTGCCAGCAGTGACAGGGGTGAAAAACTGTTTTTT
>TRBD2|-|TRBV4-2|TRBJ2-1
CASSLVAGGFYNEQFF
TGTGCCAGCAGCCTAGTAGCGGGGGGCTTCTACAATGAGCAGTTCTTC
>TRBD2|few|TRBV27|TRBJ2-1
CASSSLAGTRSYNEQFF
TGTGCCAGCAGTTCACTAGCGGGAACCCGCTCCTACAATGAGCAGTTCTTC
>TRBD1|-|TRBV28|TRBJ1-1
CASSMTGGWTEAFF
TGTGCCAGCTCAATGACAGGGGGCTGGACTGAAGCTTTCTTT
>-|-|TRBV9|TRBJ2-1
CASSDSGASNEQFF
TGTGCCAGCAGCGATAGCGGAGCCAGTAATGAGCAGTTCTTC
>TRBD2|-|TRBV19|TRBJ2-2
CASRLAGVGSGELFF
TGTGCCAGTAGGCTAGCGGGAGTCGGTAGCGGGGAGCTGTTTTTT
>TRBD2|once|TRBV10-1|TRBJ2-1
CASSRGLAAAYNEQFF
TGCGCCAGCAGTCGAGGACTAGCGGCCGCCTACAATGAGCAGTTCTTC
>-|-|TRBV6-6|TRBJ1-2
CASSYSVQPNYGYTF
TGTGCCAGCAGTTACTCAGTACAGCCTAACTATGGCTACACCTTC
>-|-|TRBV14|TRBJ1-1
CASSQPRGGLARAREAFF
TGTGCCAGCAGCCAACCCCGGGGAGGGTTAGCTCGGGCACGAGAAGCTTTCTTT